A single sample is the source of the 24 T cell receptor beta chains below, sequenced in a study of blood T cell repertoires in COVID-19. The assay was immunoSEQ multiplex PCR, and TCRdb's table has in-frame clones only and misses some. Of approximately 85,000 clones detected, 80% to 95% appear once; the ten largest clones hold roughly 5.9%. Sequences were obtained from peripheral blood. The receptor source for this set is a woman aged 55-70 years with active COVID-19.

V is TRBV28 and J is TRBJ1-6, with D uncertain. This CDR3 has 14 residues. Germline V gene data show CDR1 as MDHEN and CDR2 as SYDVKM. Trimming removed 3 bases from V and 9 bases from J, with 12 bases in between. CDR3 DNA: TGTGCCAGCAGTTTCACAGTTCCGTCTTCACCCCTCCACTTT. Translating it yields CASSFTVPSSPLHF.

The chain uses TRBV9 and TRBJ1-1, with TRBD1 as a possible D gene (6 bases). Germline lookup yields CDR1 SGDLS and CDR2 YYNGEE. This CDR3 contains 13 residues. Trimming removed 4 bases from V and 2 bases from J, with 9 bases in between. The CDR3 sequence: CASSFGTNTEAFF. The CDR3 nucleotides are TGTGCCAGCAGCTTCGGGACAAACACTGAAGCTTTCTTT.

The rearrangement links TRBV7-9 to TRBJ2-3, with D possibly being TRBD2 (7 bases). The CDR3 extends over 15 amino acids. Germline-derived CDR1 and CDR2 are SEHNR and FQNEAQ (reference sequence). V was clipped by 5 bases and J by 5 bases, with 17 bases between them. CDR3 DNA sequence: TGTGCCAGCAGCGGATGGGGGGGCCATAGAGATACGCAGTATTTT. The encoded protein is CASSGWGGHRDTQYF. The full variable domain, completed using reference TRBV7-9 and TRBJ2-3, is DTGVSQNPRHKITKRGQNVTFRCDPISEHNRLYWYRQTLGQGPEFLTYFQNEAQLEKSRLLSDRFSAERPKGSFSTLEIQRTEQGDSAMYLCASSGWGGHRDTQYFGPGTRLTVL.

The chain recombines TRBV19 with TRBJ1-1; no reliable D call. The germline V gene has CDR1 LNHDA and CDR2 SQIVND (reference sequence). The CDR3 consists of 13 residues. V shed 7 bases and J shed 1 base, with 10 bases lying between them. CDR3 in amino acids: CASISTANTEAFF. The CDR3 region has the DNA TGTGCCAGTATTTCTACAGCGAACACTGAAGCTTTCTTT.

This rearrangement joins TRBV29-1 to TRBJ2-2, with 7 bases aligning to TRBD2. J was trimmed by 0 bases and V by 2 bases; bases with no gene match: 3. This CDR3 is 15 amino acids long. Germline-derived CDR1 and CDR2 are SQVTM and ANQGSEA. The CDR3 DNA sequence: TGCAGCGTTGAACTGGGGGGGGCGAACACCGGGGAGCTGTTTTTT. Protein product: CSVELGGANTGELFF.

This chain connects TRBV3-1 (or the pseudogene TRBV3-2) to TRBJ1-6; D is unclear. V lost 4 bases to trimming and J lost 1 base, with 5 bases between them. The CDR3 length is 14 residues. The germline CDR1 and CDR2 sequences are LGHDT and YNNKEL (reference sequence). The CDR3: CASSPGSYNSPLHF. The CDR3 bases are TGTGCCAGCAGCCCGGGGTCCTATAATTCACCCCTCCACTTT.

The rearrangement joins TRBV28 to TRBJ2-1, with D possibly TRBD1 on 6 matching bases. CDR3 length equals 14 residues. V lost 5 bases to trimming and J lost 6 bases, with 14 bases between them. Germline V gene data show CDR1 as MDHEN and CDR2 as SYDVKM. Here the CDR3 DNA reads TGTGCCAGCAGTCTCCGGGACACCTTCAATGAGCAGTTCTTC. Residues: CASSLRDTFNEQFF.

The chain employs TRBV5-4 and TRBJ2-3; D is perhaps TRBD2 (5 bases). Germline-derived CDR1 and CDR2 are SGHNT and YYREEE (reference sequence). The CDR3 consists of 15 residues. With 4 bases removed from V and 2 bases from J, the gap between germline ends came to 14 bases. In DNA form, the CDR3 reads TGTGCCAGCAGCCTCCGGGGTACATACACAGATACGCAGTATTTT. Translated, it gives CASSLRGTYTDTQYF.

As DNA, the CDR3 is TGTGCCAGCAGCTTAGAGGTTTGGCGGAGCTCCTACAATGAGCAGTTCTTC. This encodes CASSLEVWRSSYNEQFF. V is TRBV7-8 and J is TRBJ2-1, with D unresolved. V lost 1 base, J lost 0 bases, and 13 bases lay in between. Germline V CDR1 and CDR2: SGHVS, FQNEAQ. There are 17 residues in the CDR3. The variable domain in full, with the rest retrieved from reference TRBV7-8 and TRBJ2-1, is GAGVSQSPRYKVAKRGQDVALRCDPISGHVSLFWYQQALGQGPEFLTYFQNEAQLDKSGLPSDRFFAERPEGSVSTLKIQRTQQEDSAVYLCASSLEVWRSSYNEQFFGPGTRLTVL.

V usage is TRBV28 and J usage is TRBJ2-3, with D maybe TRBD2 (6 bases). Germline CDR1 MDHEN, CDR2 SYDVKM. CDR3 size: 16 residues. Trimming cost V 1 base and J 2 bases, with 13 bases left between them. The CDR3, as DNA: TGTGCCAGCAGTTTATTTCCAGGGAGGAACACAGATACGCAGTATTTT. Protein product: CASSLFPGRNTDTQYF.

The chain carries TRBV4-3 and TRBJ2-4; 7 bases align to TRBD2. The germline V gene encodes CDR1 LGHNA and CDR2 YSLEER. V was pared by 3 bases and J by 5 bases, with 7 bases of the junction left unmatched. The CDR3 is made up of 15 amino acids. CDR3 DNA: TGCGCCAGCAGCCAGGGGGGGGGAGGACAAAACATTCAGTACTTC. It is translated as CASSQGGGGQNIQYF.

The chain recombines TRBV19 with TRBJ2-5, with 9 bases identical to TRBD2. CDR1 LNHDA and CDR2 SQIVND come from the germline V gene (reference sequence). After removal of 4 bases from V and 7 bases from J, the junction contained 4 bases not matched to a gene. The length of the CDR3 is 13 residues. The CDR3 loop reads CASSTSGVGTQYF. For the CDR3, the DNA is TGTGCCAGTAGTACTAGCGGGGTGGGGACCCAGTACTTC.

The rearrangement joins TRBV9 to TRBJ1-2, with D perhaps matching TRBD1 (5 bases). This CDR3 is built from 14 residues. Trimming took off 1 base at V and 2 bases at J, with 9 bases between the two ends. Germline V gene sequence: CDR1 SGDLS, CDR2 YYNGEE. The CDR3 sequence: CASSVNSGNYGYTF. CDR3 DNA sequence: TGTGCCAGCAGCGTAAACTCAGGGAACTATGGCTACACCTTC.

The chain combines TRBV28 with TRBJ1-5; D might be TRBD1 (5 bases). Germline CDR1 reads MDHEN; CDR2 reads SYDVKM. CDR3 length: 15 residues. The germline V and J ends were trimmed by 3 bases and 4 bases, with 13 bases remaining between them. CDR3 DNA sequence: TGTGCCAGCAGTTTCTACAGGACCCCGAATCAGCCCCAGCATTTT. Protein product: CASSFYRTPNQPQHF.

The rearrangement uses TRBV30 and TRBJ1-5; no reliable D call. V lost 2 bases and J lost 4, with 9 bases in between. Germline CDR1 is GTSNPN and CDR2 is SVGIG (reference sequence). The CDR3 consists of 13 residues. The CDR3 loop is CAWSNRVNQPQHF. The CDR3 bases are TGTGCCTGGAGTAATCGGGTGAATCAGCCCCAGCATTTT.

J is TRBJ1-2 and V is TRBV19, with unresolved D. Per germline, CDR1 LNHDA and CDR2 SQIVND (reference sequence). CDR3 length: 14 residues. Deletions cut 3 bases from V and 2 bases from J, with 10 bases between. As DNA, the CDR3 is TGTGCCAGTAGTATCCCGACACGAAACTATGGCTACACCTTC. Its translation is CASSIPTRNYGYTF.

This clone has a single count. The chain couples TRBV4-1 to TRBJ2-1; 8 bases are shared with TRBD2. Germline V gene data show CDR1 as MGHRA and CDR2 as YSYEKL. The CDR3 consists of 15 residues. V dropped 4 bases and J dropped 3; count of bases not matched to a gene: 5. The CDR3 nucleotides read TGCGCCAGCAGCCCTTTTGGGACTAGCTACAATGAGCAGTTCTTC. It codes for CASSPFGTSYNEQFF.

The chain is built from TRBV7-8 and TRBJ2-1; TRBD2 aligns across 10 bases. The germline gives CDR1 SGHVS, CDR2 FQNEAQ. The V gene end was trimmed by 5 bases and the J gene end by 9 bases; junction bases not matched to a gene: 10. There are 15 residues in the CDR3. CDR3 sequence reads: CASSLSGRAGGEQFF. CDR3 in DNA: TGTGCCAGCAGCCTCAGCGGGAGGGCCGGAGGTGAGCAGTTCTTC.

The chain is built from TRBV4-3 and TRBJ1-2; a possible D gene is TRBD1 (6 bases). V dropped 2 bases and J dropped 3 bases, with 10 bases sitting between them. CDR1 LGHNA and CDR2 YSLEER come from the germline V gene. This CDR3 region has 14 residues. The CDR3 sequence is CASSQKRGYYGYTF. The CDR3 DNA is TGCGCCAGCAGCCAAAAGAGGGGGTACTATGGCTACACCTTC.

V usage is TRBV5-4 and J usage is TRBJ2-3; 9 bases align to TRBD2. Germline values: CDR1 SGHNT, CDR2 YYREEE (reference sequence). This CDR3 region has 14 residues. The trim removed 5 bases at V and 3 bases at J, leaving 4 bases unmatched. The CDR3 sequence is CASRLAGVTDTQYF. CDR3 coding DNA: TGTGCCAGCAGGTTAGCGGGAGTTACAGATACGCAGTATTTT.

This clone was picked up one time. The chain employs TRBV19 and TRBJ1-6, with D possibly matching TRBD1 (5 bases). CDR3 length equals 13 residues. V lost 4 bases and J 14 bases, leaving 15 bases between the germline ends. In germline, CDR1 is LNHDA, CDR2 SQIVND (reference sequence). This chain's CDR3 is CASSNPGPSTLHF. CDR3 nucleotide sequence: TGTGCCAGTAGTAACCCAGGGCCGTCGACCCTCCACTTT.

This clone was detected only a few times. Other DNA sequences within the sample encode an identical CDR3. The chain combines TRBV6-5 with TRBJ1-5; D is perhaps TRBD1 (6 bases). Trimming removed 0 bases at V and 1 base at J, with 7 bases between. The CDR3 totals 15 residues. Germline V gene sequence: CDR1 MNHEY, CDR2 SVGAGI. Here the CDR3 reads CASSYSRGSNQPQHF. In DNA form, the CDR3 reads TGTGCCAGCAGTTACTCGAGGGGGAGCAATCAGCCCCAGCATTTT.

The chain employs TRBV14 and TRBJ2-5, with TRBD2 matching over 8 bases. V shed 7 bases and J 7 bases; nucleotides not matched to a gene: 14. The V gene's germline CDR1 is SGHDN and CDR2 FVKESK. The length of the CDR3 is 15 residues. The CDR3, as DNA: TGTGCCAGCACCCGATCCGGGGGGGCCCTGCGGACCCAGTACTTC. It encodes CASTRSGGALRTQYF.

The V and J genes are TRBV19 and TRBJ1-5; D unclear. Germline CDR1 and CDR2: LNHDA and SQIVND (reference sequence). The ends were cut back, 4 bases at V and 1 base at J, with 11 bases in the middle. This CDR3 is built from 15 residues. In DNA, the CDR3 is TGTGCCAGTAGTAAAATGGGCATAAGCAATCAGCCCCAGCATTTT. Translating it yields CASSKMGISNQPQHF. Full variable domain (missing parts from reference TRBV19 and TRBJ1-5): DGGITQSPKYLFRKEGQNVTLSCEQNLNHDAMYWYRQDPGQGLRLIYYSQIVNDFQKGDIAEGYSVSREKKESFPLTVTSAQKNPTAFYLCASSKMGISNQPQHFGDGTRLSIL.